The clone carrying this TCR beta chain was seen many times. Its antigen is not known. TCRdb re-derived calls from the 5' RACE reads in MiXCR, one entry per CDR3 protein. The sample lists roughly 350,000 distinct CDR3 sequences, about 4% occurring once. The data originate from a study of T cells after yellow fever vaccination. The overall study: The SMART-Seq v4 Ultra Low Input method served to prepare the low-cell-number fractions. Study-wide results and caveats: From the bulk population, abundant clonotypes could contaminate and appear within FACS-sorted repertoires. A faster peak, day 5 versus 15, was reached by the weaker secondary response. Most primary-vaccination clones reappeared after the booster (approximately 96% CD4, roughly 90% CD8).

The V and J ends lost 10 bases and 9 bases respectively, with 19 bases between them. CDR1 and CDR2 (germline): WSHSY, SAAADI. This CDR3 region has 14 residues. The material was PBMCs, obtained 5 days after the yellow fever booster vaccination. The receptor comes from a man aged 18 to 30 who received the YFV17D yellow fever vaccine. The chain carries TRBV10-2 and TRBJ1-6; D call uncertain. CDR3 sequence reads: CATSTRAPGSPLHF. Here the CDR3 DNA reads TGCGCCACTTCGACCCGGGCGCCAGGTTCACCCCTCCACTTT.